Here is one T cell receptor (beta chain) with its context. The antigen is undetermined. The data belong to a study of T-cell reconstitution after alpha-beta-depleted transplantation in children. Unique molecular identifiers were built into the TCRbeta library. One entry per CDR3 protein, called by TCRdb with MiXCR from the PCR reads. The table records about 540,000 distinct CDR3 sequences, 25% to 30% of them present only once. The study, taken as a whole, reports: Some patients showed high day-60 TCRbeta diversity, which derived from surviving recipient T cells and thymic progenitors. Reported findings indicate that, about two months after transplant, alpha-beta T cells came from several hundred expanded clones, which were derived from non-depleted graft cells. T-cell numbers and diversity, one year after transplant, stemmed largely from T cells that were newly produced.

The CDR3 is 14 residues long. CDR1 SGHTA and CDR2 FQGNSA come from the germline V gene. Trimming left V 3 bases short and J 2 bases short, with 10 bases between. The receptor comes from a boy in the first two years of life with Wiskott-Aldrich syndrome, due to receive a stem cell transplant. The material was PBMCs, obtained before TCRalphabeta/CD19-depleted stem cell transplant. The chain is built from TRBV7-2 and TRBJ2-5; D is uncertain. CDR3 in DNA: TGTGCCAGCAGCTTGGGCCCGGCACAAGAGACCCAGTACTTC. Its translation is CASSLGPAQETQYF.